The 17 T cell receptor beta chains listed next were all sequenced from one sample in a study of T cells in Graves' hyperthyroidism and ophthalmopathy. Amplification of TCR beta CDR3 regions was performed using RNA transcripts as template. First-round RT-PCR of the TCR CDR3 relied on the HTBI primer set. From the multiplex PCR reads, TCRdb called clonotypes with MiXCR, one entry per CDR3 protein. This sample yields roughly 400,000 distinct CDR3 sequences, of which more than 13% are seen a single time; 25% to 30% belongs to the top ten. The sample consisted of blood. Receptors were obtained from a man aged 50-59 years with Graves' ophthalmopathy.

The V call is TRBV6-1, the J call TRBJ2-2; D might be TRBD1 (6 bases). Trimming pared 6 bases from V and 10 bases from J, leaving 21 bases between. Germline V gene sequence: CDR1 MNHNS, CDR2 SASEGT. This CDR3 contains 15 residues. The chain's CDR3 is CASRKTGHNQMELFF. Here the CDR3 DNA reads TGTGCCAGCAGAAAAACGGGACACAATCAGATGGAGCTGTTTTTT.

This clonotype was observed many times. The CDR3 DNA is TGTGCCAGCGGACTAGCGGGAGGAACAGATACGCAGTATTTT. This sequence encodes CASGLAGGTDTQYF. The V gene is TRBV18, the J gene TRBJ2-3, with 14 positions matching TRBD2. In germline, CDR1 is KGHSH, CDR2 LQKENI. The CDR3 loop spans 14 amino acids. The trim removed 8 bases at V and 3 bases at J, leaving 1 base unmatched.

This clonotype was counted many times. The rearrangement joins TRBV11-1 to TRBJ2-3; 7 positions match TRBD1. Losses at the gene ends were 3 bases for V and 0 bases for J; bases not matched to a gene: 18. CDR3 length equals 20 residues. CDR1 is SGHAT and CDR2 is FQDESV in the germline V gene (reference sequence). CDR3 in amino acids: CASSFRGLQGIISSTDTQYF. CDR3 in DNA: TGTGCCAGCAGCTTTCGCGGTTTACAGGGGATTATCTCTAGCACAGATACGCAGTATTTT.

This clonotype was counted ten times or more. The chain is built from TRBV20-1 and TRBJ2-7; D unclear. V dropped 0 bases and J dropped 5 bases, with 11 bases sitting between them. Germline lookup yields CDR1 DFQATT and CDR2 SNEGSKA (reference sequence). The CDR3 contains 13 residues. The CDR3 loop reads CSARDPDSHEQYF. The CDR3 bases are TGCAGTGCTAGAGACCCAGATTCCCACGAGCAGTACTTC.

The chain is built from TRBV24-1 and TRBJ2-1; D not resolved. From germline, CDR1 is KGHDR and CDR2 SFDVKD. The length of the CDR3 is 16 residues. V was trimmed by 4 bases and J by 6 bases, leaving 18 bases between them. CDR3 DNA: TGTGCCACCAGTGAATCGGGTAGCCGCGGCGGCAATGAGCAGTTCTTC. It is translated as CATSESGSRGGNEQFF.

The gene calls are TRBV20-1 and TRBJ2-5, with D possibly matching TRBD1 (6 bases). The germline CDR1 and CDR2 sequences are DFQATT and SNEGSKA (reference sequence). The CDR3 spans 13 residues. Trimming cost V 6 bases and J 0 bases, with 11 bases left between them. CDR3 in amino acids: CSADRDNQETQYF. In DNA, the CDR3 is TGCAGTGCAGACCGGGACAACCAAGAGACCCAGTACTTC.

This clonotype came up many times. The genes are TRBV5-1 and TRBJ1-2; 11 bases fit TRBD1. The ends lost 3 bases at V and 2 bases at J; junction bases unmatched: 3. This CDR3 comprises 15 residues. Germline assignment: CDR1 SGHRS and CDR2 YFSETQ. DNA of the CDR3: TGCGCCAGCAGCTGGACAGGGGGCGCGAACTATGGCTACACCTTC. Translating it yields CASSWTGGANYGYTF.

This clonotype occurred many times. The rearrangement uses TRBV18 and TRBJ1-1; D gene unclear. The V gene lost 2 bases and the J gene lost 1 base, with 11 bases spanning the gap. CDR1 KGHSH and CDR2 LQKENI come from the germline V gene. The length of the CDR3 is 15 residues. The CDR3 DNA follows: TGTGCCAGCTCACCATCCCCGGGGTGGAACACTGAAGCTTTCTTT. Protein sequence: CASSPSPGWNTEAFF.

This clonotype has just a few counts. The CDR3: CSARAGGEQFF. CDR3 DNA sequence: TGCAGTGCTAGGGCTGGCGGTGAGCAGTTCTTC. This chain joins TRBV20-1 and TRBJ2-1, with unresolved D. Trimming cost V 3 bases and J 9 bases, with 9 bases left between them. Germline CDR1 and CDR2: DFQATT and SNEGSKA (reference sequence). The CDR3 spans 11 residues.

This clonotype was counted many times. This chain uses TRBV5-1 with TRBJ2-1, with D unclear. V lost 6 bases to trimming and J lost 7 bases, with 14 bases between them. This CDR3 has 13 residues. The germline V gene encodes CDR1 SGHRS and CDR2 YFSETQ. CDR3: CASTPGRSNEQFF. CDR3 nucleotide sequence: TGCGCCAGCACCCCAGGACGAAGTAATGAGCAGTTCTTC.

With respect to this clonotype: At one of its ends the junction is not consistent with the germline gene, which may arise from a read error. The J gene is TRBJ2-7, the V gene TRBV4-1; D might be TRBD2 (6 bases). The V gene's germline CDR1 is MGHRA and CDR2 YSYEKL. The length of the CDR3 is 14 residues. CDR3 sequence reads: CASSKERRGYEQYF. The CDR3 coding sequence is TGCGCCAGCAGCAAAGAGCGGAGGGGCTACGAGCAGTACTTC.

This clonotype was counted many times. V and J are TRBV30 and TRBJ1-2; no clear D. CDR3 length: 11 amino acids. Deletions cut 0 bases from V and 5 bases from J, with 4 bases between. Germline V CDR1 and CDR2: GTSNPN, SVGIG (reference sequence). CDR3 in amino acids: CAWSVPYGYTF. CDR3 in DNA: TGTGCCTGGAGTGTACCGTATGGCTACACCTTC.

There are a few counts of this clonotype. V is TRBV19 and J is TRBJ2-5; D is undetermined. The germline gives CDR1 LNHDA, CDR2 SQIVND (reference sequence). V shed 6 bases and J shed 5 bases, with 16 bases lying between them. The CDR3 spans 14 residues. In DNA, the CDR3 is TGTGCCAGTAGCCATGCGAGCGTAGGGGAGACCCAGTACTTC. It yields the protein CASSHASVGETQYF.

This clonotype has only a few counts. The chain is built from TRBV15 and TRBJ2-1; 14 nucleotides agree with TRBD2. CDR3 length: 17 amino acids. J lost 5 bases, V lost 3 bases, and 6 bases had no gene match. Germline V gives CDR1 LNHNV, CDR2 YYDKDF (reference sequence). In DNA, the CDR3 is TGTGCCACCAGCAGGGACCTGGGACTAGCGGGGGACAATGAGCAGTTCTTC. Translating it yields CATSRDLGLAGDNEQFF.

This chain connects TRBV7-2 to TRBJ2-7; D tentatively reads TRBD1 or TRBD2 (6 bases each). This CDR3 comprises 16 residues. Trimming pared 2 bases from V and 2 bases from J, leaving 16 bases between. From germline, CDR1 is SGHTA and CDR2 FQGNSA. The CDR3 DNA reads TGTGCCAGCAGCTTAAACGGGGGCCCACTCGCCTACGAGCAGTACTTC. Its protein product is CASSLNGGPLAYEQYF.

There are many counts of this clonotype. The rearrangement joins TRBV7-8 to TRBJ2-7; tentative D call: TRBD1 (5 bases). The CDR3 totals 15 residues. Deletions cut 2 bases from V and 6 bases from J, with 17 bases between. The germline V gene encodes CDR1 SGHVS and CDR2 FQNEAQ. The CDR3, as DNA: TGTGCCAGCAGCTTAAGTGCAGACTCTAGGGGCGAGCAGTACTTC. This gives the protein CASSLSADSRGEQYF. Using reference TRBV7-8 and TRBJ2-7 for the parts outside the CDR3, the full variable domain is GAGVSQSPRYKVAKRGQDVALRCDPISGHVSLFWYQQALGQGPEFLTYFQNEAQLDKSGLPSDRFFAERPEGSVSTLKIQRTQQEDSAVYLCASSLSADSRGEQYFGPGTRLTVT.

This clonotype was counted at least ten times. The rearrangement links TRBV28 to TRBJ2-1; D may be TRBD2 (6 bases). The CDR3 has 18 amino acids. Trimming took off 5 bases at V and 5 bases at J, with 25 bases between the two ends. Germline CDR1 is MDHEN and CDR2 is SYDVKM. The CDR3 loop reads CASSTPEKRVSDDNEQFF. CDR3 bases: TGTGCCAGCAGTACACCAGAGAAGCGGGTGTCGGACGACAATGAGCAGTTCTTC.